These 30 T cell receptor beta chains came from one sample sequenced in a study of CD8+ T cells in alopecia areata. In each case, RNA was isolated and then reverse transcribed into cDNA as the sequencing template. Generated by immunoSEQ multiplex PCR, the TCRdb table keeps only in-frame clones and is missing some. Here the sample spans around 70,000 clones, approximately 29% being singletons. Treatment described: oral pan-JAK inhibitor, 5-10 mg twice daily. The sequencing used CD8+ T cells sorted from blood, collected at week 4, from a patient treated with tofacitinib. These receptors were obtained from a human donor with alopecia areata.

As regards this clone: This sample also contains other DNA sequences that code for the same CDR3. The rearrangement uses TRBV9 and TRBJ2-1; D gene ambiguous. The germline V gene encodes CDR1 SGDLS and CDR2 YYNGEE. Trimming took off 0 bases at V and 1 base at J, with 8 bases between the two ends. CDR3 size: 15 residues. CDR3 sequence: CASSVEADSYNEQFF. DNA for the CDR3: TGTGCCAGCAGCGTAGAGGCGGATTCCTACAATGAGCAGTTCTTC.

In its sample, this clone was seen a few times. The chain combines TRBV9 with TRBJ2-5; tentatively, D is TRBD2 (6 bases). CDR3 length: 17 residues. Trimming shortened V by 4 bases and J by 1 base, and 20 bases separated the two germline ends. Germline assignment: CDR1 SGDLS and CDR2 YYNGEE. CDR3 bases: TGTGCCAGCAGCCCCAGGGAGGTGTTTGTTGGCCAAGAGACCCAGTACTTC. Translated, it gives CASSPREVFVGQETQYF.

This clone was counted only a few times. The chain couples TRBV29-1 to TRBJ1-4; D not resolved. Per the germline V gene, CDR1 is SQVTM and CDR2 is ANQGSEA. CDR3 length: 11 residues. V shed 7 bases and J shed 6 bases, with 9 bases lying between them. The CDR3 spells CSGQADEKLFF. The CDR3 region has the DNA TGCAGCGGCCAGGCGGATGAAAAACTGTTTTTT.

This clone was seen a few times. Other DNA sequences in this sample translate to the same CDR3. The CDR3 here is CSVGGGRGYEQYF. Written as DNA, the CDR3 is TGCAGCGTTGGAGGGGGCAGGGGCTACGAGCAGTACTTC. The V call is TRBV29-1, the J call TRBJ2-7; 7 positions match TRBD1. V shed 4 bases and J 3 bases; nucleotides not matched to a gene: 6. This CDR3 is built from 13 residues. CDR1 and CDR2 from the germline V gene are SQVTM and ANQGSEA.

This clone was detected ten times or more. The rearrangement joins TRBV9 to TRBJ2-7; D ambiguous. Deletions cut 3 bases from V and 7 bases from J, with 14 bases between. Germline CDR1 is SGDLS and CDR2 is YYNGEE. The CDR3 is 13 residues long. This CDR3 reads CASSAPRAVEQYF. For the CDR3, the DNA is TGTGCCAGCAGCGCCCCCCGGGCAGTTGAGCAGTACTTC. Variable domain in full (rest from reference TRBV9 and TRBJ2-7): DSGVTQTPKHLITATGQRVTLRCSPRSGDLSVYWYQQSLDQGLQFLIQYYNGEERAKGNILERFSAQQFPDLHSELNLSSLELGDSALYFCASSAPRAVEQYFGPGTRLTVT.

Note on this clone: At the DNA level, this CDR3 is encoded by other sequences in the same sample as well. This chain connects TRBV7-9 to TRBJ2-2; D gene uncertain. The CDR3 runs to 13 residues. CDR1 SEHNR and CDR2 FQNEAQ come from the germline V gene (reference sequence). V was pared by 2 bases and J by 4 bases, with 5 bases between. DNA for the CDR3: TGTGCCAGCAGCTTATCAGGCACCGGGGAGCTGTTTTTT. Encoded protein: CASSLSGTGELFF.

The CDR3 reads CASSEFVNTEAFF. The DNA for the CDR3 is TGTGCCAGCAGTGAATTCGTGAACACTGAAGCTTTCTTT. This sequence joins TRBV25-1 and TRBJ1-1; D is uncertain. V lost 1 base and J 0 bases, leaving 3 bases between the germline ends. This CDR3 is built from 13 residues. Germline V gene sequence: CDR1 MGHDK, CDR2 SYGVNS.

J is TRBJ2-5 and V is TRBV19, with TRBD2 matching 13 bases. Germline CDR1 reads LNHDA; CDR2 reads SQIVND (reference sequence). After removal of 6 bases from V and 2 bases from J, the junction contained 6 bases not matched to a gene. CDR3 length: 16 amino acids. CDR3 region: CASRSTGLAGQETQYF. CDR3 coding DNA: TGTGCCAGTAGATCGACGGGACTAGCGGGGCAAGAGACCCAGTACTTC. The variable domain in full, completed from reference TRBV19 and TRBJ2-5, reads DGGITQSPKYLFRKEGQNVTLSCEQNLNHDAMYWYRQDPGQGLRLIYYSQIVNDFQKGDIAEGYSVSREKKESFPLTVTSAQKNPTAFYLCASRSTGLAGQETQYFGPGTRLLVL.

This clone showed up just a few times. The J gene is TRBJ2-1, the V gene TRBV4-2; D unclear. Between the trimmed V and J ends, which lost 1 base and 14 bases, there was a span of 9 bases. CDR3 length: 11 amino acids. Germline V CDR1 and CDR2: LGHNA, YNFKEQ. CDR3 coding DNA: TGTGCCAGCAGCCAAGGCCCAGAGAAGTTCTTC. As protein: CASSQGPEKFF.

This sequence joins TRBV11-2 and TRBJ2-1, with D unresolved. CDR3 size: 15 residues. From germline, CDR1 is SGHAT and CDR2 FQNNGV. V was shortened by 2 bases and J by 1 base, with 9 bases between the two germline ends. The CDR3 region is CASSLRVASYNEQFF. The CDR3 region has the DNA TGTGCCAGCAGCTTAAGGGTTGCGTCCTACAATGAGCAGTTCTTC.

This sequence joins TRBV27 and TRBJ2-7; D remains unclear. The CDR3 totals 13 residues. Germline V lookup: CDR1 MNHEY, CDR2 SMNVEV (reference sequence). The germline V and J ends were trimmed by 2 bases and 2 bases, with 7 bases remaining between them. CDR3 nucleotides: TGTGCCAGCAGTTTAGGACGGGCCTACGAGCAGTACTTC. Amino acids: CASSLGRAYEQYF.

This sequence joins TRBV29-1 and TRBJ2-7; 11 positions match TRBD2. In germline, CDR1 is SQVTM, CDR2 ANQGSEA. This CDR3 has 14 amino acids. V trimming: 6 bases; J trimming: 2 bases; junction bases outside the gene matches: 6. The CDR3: CSVLTSGSTYEQYF. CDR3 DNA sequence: TGCAGCGTCCTCACTAGCGGGAGTACCTACGAGCAGTACTTC.

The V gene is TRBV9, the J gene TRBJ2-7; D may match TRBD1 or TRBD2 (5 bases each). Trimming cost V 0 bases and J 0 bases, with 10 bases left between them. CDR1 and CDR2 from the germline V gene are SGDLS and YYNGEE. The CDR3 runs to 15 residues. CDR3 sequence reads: CASSVAPGPSYEQYF. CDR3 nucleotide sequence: TGTGCCAGCAGCGTAGCCCCGGGACCCTCCTACGAGCAGTACTTC.

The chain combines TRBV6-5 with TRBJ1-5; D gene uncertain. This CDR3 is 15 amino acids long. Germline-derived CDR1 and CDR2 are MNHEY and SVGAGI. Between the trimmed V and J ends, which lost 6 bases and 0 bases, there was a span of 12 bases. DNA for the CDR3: TGTGCCAGCAGCCTCCTACCCCTTAGCAATCAGCCCCAGCATTTT. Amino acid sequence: CASSLLPLSNQPQHF.

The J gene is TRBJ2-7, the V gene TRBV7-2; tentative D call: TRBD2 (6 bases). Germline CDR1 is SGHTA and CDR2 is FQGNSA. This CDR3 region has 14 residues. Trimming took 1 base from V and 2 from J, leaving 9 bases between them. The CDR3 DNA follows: TGTGCCAGCAGCTTAGTGGGGGGAACCTACGAGCAGTACTTC. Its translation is CASSLVGGTYEQYF.

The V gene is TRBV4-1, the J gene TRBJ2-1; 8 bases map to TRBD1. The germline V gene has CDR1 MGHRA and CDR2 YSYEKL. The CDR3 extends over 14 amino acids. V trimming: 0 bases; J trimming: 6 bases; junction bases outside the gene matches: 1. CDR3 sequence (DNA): TGCGCCAGCAGCCAAGAACAGGGGGGCAATGAGCAGTTCTTC. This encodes CASSQEQGGNEQFF.

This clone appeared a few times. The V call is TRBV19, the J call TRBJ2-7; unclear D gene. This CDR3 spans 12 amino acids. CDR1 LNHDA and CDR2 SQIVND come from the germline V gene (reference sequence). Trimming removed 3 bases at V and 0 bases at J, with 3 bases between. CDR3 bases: TGTGCCAGTAGTATTGGCTCCTACGAGCAGTACTTC. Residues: CASSIGSYEQYF.

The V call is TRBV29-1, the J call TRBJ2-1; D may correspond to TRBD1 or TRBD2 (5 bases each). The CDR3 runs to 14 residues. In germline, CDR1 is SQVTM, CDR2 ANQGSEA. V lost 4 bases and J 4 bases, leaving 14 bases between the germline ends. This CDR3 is CSVVGHGGYNEQFF. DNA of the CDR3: TGCAGCGTTGTGGGGCATGGGGGATACAATGAGCAGTTCTTC.

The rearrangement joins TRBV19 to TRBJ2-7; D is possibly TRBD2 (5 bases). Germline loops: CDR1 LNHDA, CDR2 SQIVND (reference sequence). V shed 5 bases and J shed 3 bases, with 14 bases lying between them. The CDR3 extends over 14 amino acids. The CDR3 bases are TGTGCCAGTAGTGCCCGGAAGCGGTACTACGAGCAGTACTTC. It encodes CASSARKRYYEQYF.

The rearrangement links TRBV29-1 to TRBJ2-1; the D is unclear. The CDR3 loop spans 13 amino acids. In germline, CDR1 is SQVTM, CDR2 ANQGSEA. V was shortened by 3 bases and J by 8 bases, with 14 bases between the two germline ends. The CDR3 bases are TGCAGCGTTGACGTGGGTACTTCCGATGAGCAGTTCTTC. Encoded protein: CSVDVGTSDEQFF.

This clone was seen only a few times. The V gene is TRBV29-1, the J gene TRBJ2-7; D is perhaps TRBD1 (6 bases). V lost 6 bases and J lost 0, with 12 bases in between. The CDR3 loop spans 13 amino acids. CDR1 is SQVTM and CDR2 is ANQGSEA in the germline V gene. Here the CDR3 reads CSVRTAYSYEQYF. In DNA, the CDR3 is TGCAGCGTGCGGACAGCATACTCCTACGAGCAGTACTTC.

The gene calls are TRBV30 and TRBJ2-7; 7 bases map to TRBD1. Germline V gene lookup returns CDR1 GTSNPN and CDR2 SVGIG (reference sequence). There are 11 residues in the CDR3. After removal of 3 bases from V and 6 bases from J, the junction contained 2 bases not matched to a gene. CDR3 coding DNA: TGTGCCTGGAGCAGGGGGTCCGAGCAGTACTTC. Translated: CAWSRGSEQYF.

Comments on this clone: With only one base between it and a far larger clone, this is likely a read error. The CDR3 nucleotides read TGTGCCAGCAGCTTGGGGACAGGGGCCTACGAGCAGTACTTC. This codes for CASSLGTGAYEQYF. V gene TRBV7-2 combines with J gene TRBJ2-7; TRBD1 matches at 10 bases. The CDR3 consists of 14 residues. The junction had 1 base not matched to a gene; V was cut back by 3 bases and J by 2 bases. CDR1 is SGHTA and CDR2 is FQGNSA in the germline V gene.

In nucleotides, the CDR3 is TGCAGCGTTGAAGACGACAGGGTCCACGAGCAGTACTTC. Amino acid sequence: CSVEDDRVHEQYF. The V and J genes are TRBV29-1 and TRBJ2-7; 7 bases align to TRBD1. CDR1 is SQVTM, CDR2 ANQGSEA, per germline. V shed 0 bases and J 5 bases; nucleotides not matched to a gene: 4. The length of the CDR3 is 13 residues.

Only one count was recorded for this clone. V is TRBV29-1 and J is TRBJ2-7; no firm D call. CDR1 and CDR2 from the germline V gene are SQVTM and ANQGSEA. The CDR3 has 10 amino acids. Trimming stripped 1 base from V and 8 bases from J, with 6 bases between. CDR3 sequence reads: CSVEAEKQYF. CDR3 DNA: TGCAGCGTTGAAGCTGAGAAGCAGTACTTC.

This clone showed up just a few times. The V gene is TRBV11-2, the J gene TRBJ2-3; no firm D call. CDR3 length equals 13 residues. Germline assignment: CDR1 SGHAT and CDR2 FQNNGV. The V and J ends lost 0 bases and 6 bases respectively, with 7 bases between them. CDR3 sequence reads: CASSLEIKDTQYF. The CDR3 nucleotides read TGTGCCAGCAGCTTAGAGATAAAGGATACGCAGTATTTT.

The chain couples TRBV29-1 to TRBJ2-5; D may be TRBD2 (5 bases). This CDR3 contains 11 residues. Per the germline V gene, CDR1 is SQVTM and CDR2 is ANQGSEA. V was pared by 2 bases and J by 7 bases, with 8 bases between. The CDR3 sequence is CSVELLGTQYF. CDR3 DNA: TGCAGCGTTGAACTACTAGGGACCCAGTACTTC.

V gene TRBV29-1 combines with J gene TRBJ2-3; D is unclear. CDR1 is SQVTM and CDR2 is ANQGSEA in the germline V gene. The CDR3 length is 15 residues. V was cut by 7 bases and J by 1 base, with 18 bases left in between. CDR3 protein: CSALGAAIRTDTQYF. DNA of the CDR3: TGCAGCGCTCTTGGAGCCGCAATACGCACAGATACGCAGTATTTT.

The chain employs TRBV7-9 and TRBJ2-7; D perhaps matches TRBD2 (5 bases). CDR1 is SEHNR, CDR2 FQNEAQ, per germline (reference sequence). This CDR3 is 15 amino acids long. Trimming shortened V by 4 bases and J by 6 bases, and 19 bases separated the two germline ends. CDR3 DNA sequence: TGTGCCAGCAGCTCCGATTGGACCGCGAGGGTCGAGCAGTACTTC. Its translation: CASSSDWTARVEQYF.

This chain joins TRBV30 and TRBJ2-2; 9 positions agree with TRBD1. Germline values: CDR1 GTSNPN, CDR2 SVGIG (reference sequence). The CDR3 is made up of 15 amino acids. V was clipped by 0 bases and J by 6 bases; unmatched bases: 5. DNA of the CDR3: TGTGCCTGGAGTGTACAGGACAGGGGTGCCGGGGAGCTGTTTTTT. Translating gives CAWSVQDRGAGELFF. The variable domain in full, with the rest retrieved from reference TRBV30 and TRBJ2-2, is SQTIHQWPATLVQPVGSPLSLECTVEGTSNPNLYWYRQAAGRGLQLLFYSVGIGQISSEVPQNLSASRPQDRQFILSSKKLLLSDSGFYLCAWSVQDRGAGELFFGEGSRLTVL.